The clone carrying this T cell receptor beta chain appeared many times. The antigen remains unidentified. The source of the sample is a study of tumor-infiltrating lymphocytes in primary liver carcinoma. In the study overall: The patients presented with primary liver carcinoma, which was managed through surgical resection. The neoplasms were of stage T1-T3 N0M0, with dimensions of about 4.2 to 11 cm across.

Unsorted whole blood yielded blood RNA, and germline DNA was extracted as well. Whole-study findings and limits: Tumor region pairs outstripped tumor-adjacent and tumor-blood pairs in overlap. Tumor top-250-clone fraction significantly exceeded that of blood (p = 0.039).

Germline V gene data show CDR1 as MNHNS and CDR2 as SASEGT. This CDR3 has 15 residues. The V and J ends lost 6 bases and 8 bases respectively, with 17 bases between them. From approximately 0.5 ug of total RNA, TCR beta-specific cDNA was reverse-transcribed using a constant-region primer. Libraries covering TCR beta were generated through three nested multiplex PCR rounds (using a slightly modified ARM-PCR). Primers for the first two PCR rounds were TRBV1-TRBV30 forward primers and a C-beta reverse primer (about 10 cycles per round). TCRdb reprocessed the multiplex PCR reads with MiXCR, giving one entry per CDR3 protein. The sample has approximately 300,000 distinct CDR3 sequences; 50% to 70% are singletons.

This sequence joins TRBV6-1 and TRBJ1-6; D is possibly TRBD1 (6 bases). The TCR originated in a man aged 40-55 years with primary liver carcinoma and hepatitis B virus infection. Sequencing was done on a sample of peripheral blood. The CDR3 coding sequence is TGTGCCAGCAGACTTAACGGACAGCAATATTCACCCCTCCACTTT. Residues: CASRLNGQQYSPLHF.